These 26 T cell receptor beta chains came from one sample sequenced in a study of cytomegalovirus exposure and HLA in healthy donors. Amplification used 60 Vbeta primers and 13 Jbeta primers. The repertoire was sequenced with immunoSEQ multiplex PCR; TCRdb's copy has only in-frame clones and lacks some. The table lists around 130,000 clones. Source material: PBMCs. These receptor sequences come from a middle-aged woman in good health and CMV-seronegative.

The chain is built from TRBV18 and TRBJ1-2; a possible D gene is TRBD1 (6 bases). Trimming shortened V by 3 bases and J by 0 bases, and 11 bases separated the two germline ends. There are 15 residues in the CDR3. The germline V gene encodes CDR1 KGHSH and CDR2 LQKENI. CDR3 loop: CASSPEDRANYGYTF. The CDR3, as DNA: TGTGCCAGCTCACCCGAGGACAGAGCTAACTATGGCTACACCTTC.

CDR3 loop: CASSYAGGGETQYF. In DNA, the CDR3 is TGTGCCAGCAGTTACGCGGGCGGGGGAGAGACCCAGTACTTC. J is TRBJ2-5 and V is TRBV6-5; TRBD2 aligns across 7 bases. Germline-derived CDR1 and CDR2 are MNHEY and SVGAGI. The length of the CDR3 is 14 residues. V shed 2 bases and J 4 bases; nucleotides not matched to a gene: 4.

The V gene is TRBV19, the J gene TRBJ2-1; TRBD1 matches 9 bases. V shed 1 base, J shed 7 bases, and the junction held 2 bases outside the gene matches. The CDR3 is 14 residues long. CDR1 is LNHDA, CDR2 SQIVND, per germline (reference sequence). This chain's CDR3 is CASSIGDRDNEQFF. DNA for the CDR3: TGTGCCAGTAGTATAGGGGACAGGGATAATGAGCAGTTCTTC.

This chain uses TRBV7-3 with TRBJ1-2; TRBD1 aligns across 8 bases. CDR1 is SGHTA, CDR2 FQGTGA, per germline. CDR3 length equals 12 residues. V dropped 5 bases and J dropped 8; count of bases not matched to a gene: 4. The DNA for the CDR3 is TGTGCCAGCAGCGGGACAGGAGGGGGCTACACCTTC. It specifies CASSGTGGGYTF. Together with reference TRBV7-3 and TRBJ1-2, the CDR3 gives the full variable domain: GAGVSQTPSNKVTEKGKYVELRCDPISGHTALYWYRQSLGQGPEFLIYFQGTGAADDSGLPNDRFFAVRPEGSVSTLKIQRTERGDSAVYLCASSGTGGGYTFGSGTRLTVV.

The V call is TRBV6-6, the J call TRBJ1-2; 8 bases line up with TRBD1. CDR1 is MNHNY, CDR2 SVGAGI, per germline (reference sequence). With V trimmed by 0 bases and J by 9 bases, 12 bases remained unmatched. This CDR3 comprises 16 residues. As DNA, the CDR3 is TGTGCCAGCAGTTACTCGAGCACAGGGGGGGTGGGAAGCTACACCTTC. It is translated as CASSYSSTGGVGSYTF.

The rearrangement uses TRBV15 and TRBJ2-2; D unresolved. CDR3 length: 15 amino acids. Germline V CDR1 and CDR2: LNHNV, YYDKDF (reference sequence). V lost 0 bases to trimming and J lost 5 bases, with 10 bases between them. The CDR3 sequence: CATSRDQEATGELFF. The DNA for the CDR3 is TGTGCCACCAGCAGAGATCAAGAGGCAACCGGGGAGCTGTTTTTT.

The rearrangement links TRBV7-2 to TRBJ1-1; D unresolved. The CDR3 covers 13 residues. Between the trimmed V and J ends, which lost 0 bases and 4 bases, there was a span of 6 bases. Germline V gives CDR1 SGHTA, CDR2 FQGNSA. CDR3 protein: CASSLAGVTEAFF. CDR3 coding DNA: TGTGCCAGCAGCTTAGCCGGGGTCACTGAAGCTTTCTTT.

The chain uses TRBV9 and TRBJ1-1, with D tentatively TRBD1 (5 bases). V was cut by 0 bases and J by 7 bases, with 16 bases left in between. This CDR3 is built from 15 residues. Germline values: CDR1 SGDLS, CDR2 YYNGEE. DNA for the CDR3: TGTGCCAGCAGCGTAGGGGCAGGGCAGGACGGTGAAGCTTTCTTT. Amino acids: CASSVGAGQDGEAFF.

A word on this clone: One end of the junction does not line up with germline, which may come from a read error. This sample also contains other DNA sequences that code for the same CDR3. The chain couples TRBV6-6 to TRBJ1-5, with 7 bases that match TRBD1. Per the germline V gene, CDR1 is MNHNY and CDR2 is SVGAGI (reference sequence). The CDR3 has 14 residues. The CDR3 region has the DNA TGTACCAGCAGTTTCTACAGGGGCAATCAGCCTCAGCATTTT. It translates to CTSSFYRGNQPQHF.

The chain couples TRBV2 to TRBJ2-4; 7 bases fit TRBD1. The CDR3 sequence is 12 residues long. V was pared by 4 bases and J by 6 bases, with 0 bases of the junction left unmatched. Germline V gene data show CDR1 as SNHLY and CDR2 as FYNNEI. CDR3 DNA sequence: TGTGCCAGCAGTGGACAGGGAAACATTCAGTACTTC. As protein: CASSGQGNIQYF.

The V call is TRBV21-1, the J call TRBJ1-6; the tabulated D call, TRBD1, remains unverified against the DNA. TRBV21-1 corresponds to a pseudogene. This CDR3 spans 13 amino acids. CDR3 residues: CASSPHRESPLHF. CDR3 DNA: TGTGCCAGCAGCCCCCACAGGGAATCACCCCTCCACTTT.

The gene calls are TRBV28 and TRBJ1-5, with 7 positions matching TRBD1. J was trimmed by 4 bases and V by 8 bases; bases with no gene match: 8. CDR3 length: 14 amino acids. Germline values: CDR1 MDHEN, CDR2 SYDVKM. The CDR3 DNA reads as TGTGCCAGCCTGCCACAGGGGTGGAATCAGCCCCAGCATTTT. It yields the protein CASLPQGWNQPQHF. The full variable domain, completed using reference TRBV28 and TRBJ1-5, is DVKVTQSSRYLVKRTGEKVFLECVQDMDHENMFWYRQDPGLGLRLIYFSYDVKMKEKGDIPEGYSVSREKKERFSLILESASTNQTSMYLCASLPQGWNQPQHFGDGTRLSIL.

The DNA of the CDR3 is TGTGCCAGCAGCTTCGGCCCCCCTAGCTCTGGAAACACCATATATTTT. This sequence encodes CASSFGPPSSGNTIYF. The chain uses TRBV7-8 and TRBJ1-3, with unresolved D. CDR3 size: 16 residues. V lost 3 bases, J lost 0 bases, and 12 bases lay in between. Germline assignment: CDR1 SGHVS and CDR2 FQNEAQ.

The V and J genes are TRBV6-1 and TRBJ2-1, with 16 bases identical to TRBD2. J gave up 12 bases and V 3 bases, and 5 bases lay outside the gene matches. The CDR3 extends over 15 amino acids. Germline V gene sequence: CDR1 MNHNS, CDR2 SASEGT. The chain's CDR3 is CASSEGTSGGARQFF. The CDR3 region has the DNA TGTGCCAGCAGTGAGGGGACTAGCGGGGGGGCTAGGCAGTTCTTC.

The chain combines TRBV7-8 with TRBJ1-2; a weak D match, TRBD1 (5 bases). The CDR3 has 13 amino acids. Trimming stripped 5 bases from V and 4 bases from J, with 11 bases between. Germline-derived CDR1 and CDR2 are SGHVS and FQNEAQ. The CDR3 DNA reads as TGTGCCAGCAGCCGAGGCGGGGGCTATGGCTACACCTTC. Translating gives CASSRGGGYGYTF.

The rearrangement links TRBV4-2 to TRBJ2-1; tentatively, D is TRBD2 (5 bases). The CDR3 is 13 residues long. V was trimmed by 1 base and J by 8 bases, leaving 9 bases between them. CDR1 is LGHNA and CDR2 is YNFKEQ in the germline V gene. CDR3 bases: TGTGCCAGCAGCCAAGTAAGAGGGCATGAGCAGTTCTTC. Translated, it gives CASSQVRGHEQFF.

The chain links TRBV18 to TRBJ1-2, with 9 bases that match TRBD1. There are 15 residues in the CDR3. Germline V gene sequence: CDR1 KGHSH, CDR2 LQKENI. V gave up 4 bases and J gave up 4 bases; unmatched junction bases: 7. In DNA, the CDR3 is TGTGCCAGCTCACTCGGACAGGGGCCTTCCTATGGCTACACCTTC. Its protein product is CASSLGQGPSYGYTF.

The chain couples TRBV19 to TRBJ1-2; the D is unclear. Germline CDR1 and CDR2: LNHDA and SQIVND (reference sequence). Trimming cost V 0 bases and J 4 bases, with 3 bases left between them. This CDR3 is 12 amino acids long. DNA of the CDR3: TGTGCCAGTAGTATAGACCGCTATGGCTACACCTTC. Protein product: CASSIDRYGYTF.

The rearrangement joins TRBV6-1 to TRBJ1-1, with D hard to call. Germline-derived CDR1 and CDR2 are MNHNS and SASEGT. This CDR3 contains 14 residues. The V and J ends lost 5 bases and 4 bases respectively, with 14 bases between them. This CDR3 reads CASSTYSPSTEAFF. CDR3 sequence (DNA): TGTGCCAGCAGTACTTACAGCCCGAGCACTGAAGCTTTCTTT.

The rearrangement uses TRBV29-1 and TRBJ1-1; 7 bases agree with TRBD1. CDR1 is SQVTM, CDR2 ANQGSEA, per germline. Trimming took 3 bases from V and 1 from J; bases not matched to a gene: 2. The CDR3 loop spans 13 amino acids. As DNA, the CDR3 is TGCAGCGTTGAGCGGACAGGGAACACTGAAGCTTTCTTT. Protein product: CSVERTGNTEAFF.

The rearrangement links TRBV7-2 to TRBJ1-5, with TRBD1 as a possible D gene (5 bases). This CDR3 comprises 14 residues. V lost 1 base to trimming and J lost 4 bases, with 8 bases between them. CDR1 is SGHTA, CDR2 FQGNSA, per germline. The CDR3 coding sequence is TGTGCCAGCAGCTTAGTGACAGTGAATCAGCCCCAGCATTTT. Protein product: CASSLVTVNQPQHF.

The chain carries TRBV6-5 and TRBJ2-5; tentative D call: TRBD1 (5 bases). Per germline, CDR1 MNHEY and CDR2 SVGAGI. Trimming took 0 bases from V and 5 from J, leaving 13 bases between them. The CDR3 is 15 residues long. The CDR3 is CASSYSLGRRETQYF. The CDR3 region has the DNA TGTGCCAGCAGTTACTCCTTGGGGCGCCGGGAGACCCAGTACTTC.

This chain uses TRBV7-9 with TRBJ2-3, with D possibly being TRBD1 (5 bases). Germline values: CDR1 SEHNR, CDR2 FQNEAQ (reference sequence). V lost 3 bases and J lost 6, with 10 bases in between. The CDR3 runs 13 residues. CDR3 sequence reads: CASSFQGGDTQYF. The CDR3, as DNA: TGTGCCAGCAGCTTCCAGGGTGGGGATACGCAGTATTTT.

This sequence joins TRBV7-2 and TRBJ1-3; D ambiguous. This CDR3 has 14 residues. The germline gives CDR1 SGHTA, CDR2 FQGNSA. Trimming cost V 1 base and J 3 bases, with 7 bases left between them. Written as DNA, the CDR3 is TGTGCCAGCAGCTTAGGCTCGGGTGGAAACACCATATATTTT. It specifies CASSLGSGGNTIYF. The full variable domain, rest sourced from reference TRBV7-2 and TRBJ1-3, is GAGVSQSPSNKVTEKGKDVELRCDPISGHTALYWYRQSLGQGLEFLIYFQGNSAPDKSGLPSDRFSAERTGGSVSTLTIQRTQQEDSAVYLCASSLGSGGNTIYFGEGSWLTVV.

This chain joins TRBV18 and TRBJ1-1; 7 bases fit TRBD1. Trimming took 3 bases from V and 0 from J; bases not matched to a gene: 13. This CDR3 is built from 18 residues. Germline V gives CDR1 KGHSH, CDR2 LQKENI. The CDR3 sequence: CASSPNLHTDRMNTEAFF. The CDR3 DNA follows: TGTGCCAGCTCACCCAATCTACATACGGACAGGATGAACACTGAAGCTTTCTTT. The entire variable domain, with the rest obtained from reference TRBV18 and TRBJ1-1, is as follows: NAGVMQNPRHLVRRRGQEARLRCSPMKGHSHVYWYRQLPEEGLKFMVYLQKENIIDESGMPKERFSAEFPKEGPSILRIQQVVRGDSAAYFCASSPNLHTDRMNTEAFFGQGTRLTVV.

As for this clone: At the DNA level, this CDR3 is encoded by other sequences in the same sample as well. This rearrangement joins TRBV5-1 to TRBJ2-2; the D gene is possibly TRBD1 (5 bases). This CDR3 has 15 amino acids. Germline V gene sequence: CDR1 SGHRS, CDR2 YFSETQ. The V and J ends lost 5 bases and 5 bases respectively, with 16 bases between them. CDR3 amino acids: CASSFREEKTGELFF. The DNA for the CDR3 is TGCGCCAGCAGTTTCAGGGAAGAAAAAACCGGGGAGCTGTTTTTT.